This entry lists 25 T cell receptor beta chains sequenced from one sample in a study of shared clonotypes between healthy human individuals. The method was immunoSEQ multiplex PCR; TCRdb's version includes in-frame clones alone and lacks a portion of them. The profile shows 900,000 to 1,200,000 clones, 78% of them singletons. Source material: memory CD4+ T cells from PBMCs. Subset here: CD45RA-negative fraction. These receptors were collected from a man aged 18 to 30 in good health. Some clones in this sample may be carry-over from other donors' samples.

The chain joins TRBV21-1 to TRBJ2-1; the table's D gene call, TRBD2, was not cross checked with the DNA. TRBV21-1 is recorded as a pseudogene. The CDR3 is made up of 16 amino acids. CDR3 amino acids: CASSKTPGLAGHEQFF. The CDR3 DNA is TGTGCCAGCAGCAAGACTCCGGGACTAGCGGGCCATGAGCAGTTCTTC.

A remark on this clone: Only one base separates this from a far larger clonotype, so it likely reflects a read error. Other DNA sequences of this sample code for an identical CDR3. The rearrangement links TRBV7-2 to TRBJ2-7; a possible D gene is TRBD1 (6 bases). Germline assignment: CDR1 SGHTA and CDR2 FQGNSA. The CDR3 covers 15 residues. CDR3 nucleotides: TGTGCCAGCAGTTTAGGGCTGAGGGGGAAAGGCGAGCAGTACTTC. Translated, it gives CASSLGLRGKGEQYF.

The CDR3 sequence: CASSLQAGGNSIEQYF. In DNA form, the CDR3 reads TGCGCCAGCAGCTTACAAGCAGGGGGCAACTCTATCGAGCAGTACTTC. This chain connects TRBV5-1 to TRBJ2-7; 8 bases are a match to TRBD1. Trimming cost V 2 bases and J 6 bases; bases outside gene matches: 13. The CDR3 totals 16 residues. Per germline, CDR1 SGHRS and CDR2 YFSETQ.

The chain couples TRBV23-1 to TRBJ1-1; tentative D call: TRBD1 (6 bases). TRBV23-1 is an open reading frame whose function is uncertain. CDR3 length: 12 residues. The ends were cut back, 4 bases at V and 11 bases at J, with 14 bases in the middle. CDR3 nucleotide sequence: TGCGCCAGCAGTCCAGGGGCGGCGGAGGCTTTCTTT. This codes for CASSPGAAEAFF.

Worth noting for this clone: This sequence may be a read error, since a much larger clone differs from it by one base. The genes are TRBV7-3 and TRBJ1-1; D remains ambiguous. The V end lost 3 bases, the J end lost 0 bases, and 5 bases lay between the germline ends. CDR3 length equals 13 residues. From germline, CDR1 is SGHTA and CDR2 FQGTGA. CDR3 DNA: TGTGCCAGCAGCTTCGGGATGAACACTGAAGCTTTCTTT. The encoded protein is CASSFGMNTEAFF.

This rearrangement joins TRBV6-1 to TRBJ1-2, with D unresolved. V dropped 2 bases and J dropped 7 bases, with 14 bases sitting between them. From germline, CDR1 is MNHNS and CDR2 SASEGT. This CDR3 region has 14 residues. The CDR3 sequence is CASSESHLAGGYTF. The CDR3 bases are TGTGCCAGCAGTGAATCGCACTTAGCTGGTGGCTACACCTTC.

The V and J genes are TRBV15 and TRBJ1-4; 7 nucleotides line up with TRBD1. V shed 5 bases, J shed 4 bases, and the junction held 7 bases outside the gene matches. This CDR3 is built from 15 residues. Looked up from germline, CDR1 is LNHNV and CDR2 is YYDKDF (reference sequence). CDR3 protein: CATSPRQGINEKLFF. The CDR3, as DNA: TGTGCCACCAGCCCGCGACAGGGAATTAATGAAAAACTGTTTTTT.

This clone has a handful of counts. The rearrangement uses TRBV6-1 and TRBJ2-1; 7 positions agree with TRBD2. J lost 4 bases, V lost 4 bases, and 10 bases had no gene match. This CDR3 is 16 amino acids long. The V gene's germline CDR1 is MNHNS and CDR2 SASEGT. CDR3 amino acids: CASSGWERDAYNEQFF. The CDR3 DNA reads TGTGCCAGCAGTGGCTGGGAGCGGGACGCTTACAATGAGCAGTTCTTC.

The chain recombines TRBV29-1 with TRBJ2-1; D may correspond to TRBD1 or TRBD2 (5 bases each). Per germline, CDR1 SQVTM and CDR2 ANQGSEA. This CDR3 region has 15 residues. Trimming removed 6 bases from V and 1 base from J, with 16 bases in between. CDR3 sequence: CSVGTAYSSYNEQFF. The CDR3 DNA reads TGCAGCGTGGGGACGGCCTATAGTTCCTACAATGAGCAGTTCTTC.

This clone has more than one count but fewer than ten. This chain joins TRBV11-1 and TRBJ1-2, with a possible D match to TRBD1 (6 bases). The CDR3 consists of 15 residues. The germline CDR1 and CDR2 sequences are SGHAT and FQDESV (reference sequence). Trimming removed 5 bases at V and 7 bases at J, with 20 bases between. The CDR3 sequence: CASSQSRTGGFGYTF. The CDR3 DNA is TGTGCCAGCAGCCAATCTAGAACGGGGGGCTTTGGCTACACCTTC.

The J gene is TRBJ2-7, the V gene TRBV28; 9 bases fit TRBD2. The CDR3 contains 13 residues. Germline CDR1 is MDHEN and CDR2 is SYDVKM. V dropped 5 bases and J dropped 8; count of bases not matched to a gene: 7. The CDR3 region is CASSASGVSKQYF. CDR3 sequence (DNA): TGTGCCAGCAGTGCTAGCGGGGTGAGTAAGCAGTACTTC.

This clone is a singleton in its sample. One end of the junction is discordant with germline, which a read error may explain. At the DNA level, this CDR3 is encoded by other sequences in the same sample as well. The V call is TRBV19, the J call TRBJ1-2; D call uncertain. CDR3 length: 11 residues. Looked up from germline, CDR1 is LNHDA and CDR2 is SQIVND (reference sequence). CDR3 in amino acids: CEAAANYGYTF. In DNA, the CDR3 is TGTGAGGCGGCAGCTAACTACGGCTACACCTTC.

This clone appeared a single time. This chain uses TRBV5-1 with TRBJ2-7, with D possibly matching TRBD1 (6 bases). The CDR3 covers 14 residues. With 3 bases removed from V and 9 bases from J, the gap between germline ends came to 19 bases. Per the germline V gene, CDR1 is SGHRS and CDR2 is YFSETQ. CDR3 amino acids: CASSSTGPLGGQYF. Written as DNA, the CDR3 is TGCGCCAGCAGCTCTACAGGGCCCCTGGGTGGGCAGTACTTC.

V is TRBV28 and J is TRBJ2-5; 11 bases match TRBD2. Germline CDR1 MDHEN, CDR2 SYDVKM. The length of the CDR3 is 17 residues. The V segment lost 3 bases and the J segment 4 bases; nucleotides outside the gene matches: 10. As DNA, the CDR3 is TGTGCCAGCAGTTTGTCGACTAGCGGGACGGGGGGAGAGACCCAGTACTTC. Its protein is CASSLSTSGTGGETQYF.

As regards this clone: Other DNA sequences from this sample encode an identical CDR3 as well. V is TRBV5-1 and J is TRBJ2-3; unclear D gene. CDR3 length: 15 amino acids. V was cut by 0 bases and J by 0 bases, with 8 bases left in between. The germline V gene has CDR1 SGHRS and CDR2 YFSETQ. The CDR3 reads CASSLGGSSTDTQYF. The CDR3 DNA sequence: TGCGCCAGCAGCTTGGGTGGGTCTAGCACAGATACGCAGTATTTT.

The chain has TRBV29-1 and TRBJ2-3; TRBD2 matches at 8 bases. CDR1 and CDR2 (germline): SQVTM, ANQGSEA. This CDR3 has 14 amino acids. The V segment lost 4 bases and the J segment 1 base; nucleotides outside the gene matches: 4. In DNA, the CDR3 is TGCAGCGTTGGGGCTAGCGGGCGCACAGATACGCAGTATTTT. Amino acids: CSVGASGRTDTQYF.

In its sample, this clone was seen once. The rearrangement links TRBV30 to TRBJ2-1; D not resolved. Between the trimmed V and J ends, which lost 7 bases and 6 bases, there was a span of 1 base. CDR1 is GTSNPN and CDR2 is SVGIG in the germline V gene (reference sequence). The CDR3 spans 8 residues. CDR3 amino acids: CASNEQFF. For the CDR3, the DNA is TGTGCCTCCAATGAGCAGTTCTTC.

This clone has a single count. Since a much larger clone is just one base distant, this may be a read error. The same CDR3 can be traced to other DNA sequences in this sample. The chain has TRBV27 and TRBJ2-1; no clear D. In germline, CDR1 is MNHEY, CDR2 SMNVEV (reference sequence). V was trimmed by 1 base and J by 6 bases, leaving 4 bases between them. The CDR3 runs to 12 residues. CDR3 residues: CASSLWGNEQFF. The CDR3 region has the DNA TGTGCCAGCAGTTTATGGGGCAATGAGCAGTTCTTC.

As concerns this clone: A junction boundary mismatches the germline segment, possibly from a read error. V usage is TRBV29-1 and J usage is TRBJ2-5, with D tentatively TRBD2 (6 bases). CDR1 and CDR2 (germline): SQVTM, ANQGSEA. The CDR3 extends over 13 amino acids. CDR3 in amino acids: CSVESSAQGTQYF. CDR3 DNA: TGCAGCGTTGAATCTAGCGCCCAAGGGACCCAGTACTTC. The full variable domain, completed using reference TRBV29-1 and TRBJ2-5, is SAVISQKPSRDICQRGTSLTIQCQVDSQVTMMFWYRQQPGQSLTLIATANQGSEATYESGFVIDKFPISRPNLTFSTLTVSNMSPEDSSIYLCSVESSAQGTQYFGPGTRLLVL.

This clone was counted at least ten times. Other DNA sequences from this sample encode an identical CDR3 as well. The rearrangement uses TRBV9 and TRBJ1-5, with D hard to call. Germline V gene data show CDR1 as SGDLS and CDR2 as YYNGEE. The CDR3 spans 13 residues. With 4 bases removed from V and 3 bases from J, the gap between germline ends came to 8 bases. The CDR3, as DNA: TGTGCCAGCAGCCCAAATTACAATCAGCCCCAGCATTTT. Translation: CASSPNYNQPQHF.

This clone was counted a single time. The rearrangement links TRBV19 to TRBJ1-2; 11 bases are shared with TRBD1. The germline gives CDR1 LNHDA, CDR2 SQIVND (reference sequence). Trimming at V came to 6 bases and at J to 6 bases, leaving 6 bases not matched to a gene. This CDR3 is built from 14 residues. The CDR3 spells CASRDRGRSDGYTF. The DNA of the CDR3 is TGTGCCAGTAGGGACAGGGGGCGATCGGATGGCTACACCTTC.

A remark on this clone: One base separates it from a far larger clone, so it is likely a read error. At the DNA level, this CDR3 is encoded by other sequences in the same sample as well. V gene TRBV5-1 combines with J gene TRBJ1-2; D is ambiguous. V shed 0 bases and J shed 1 base, with 7 bases lying between them. The CDR3 covers 14 residues. Germline loops: CDR1 SGHRS, CDR2 YFSETQ. The chain's CDR3 is CASSLAGSNYGYTF. Written as DNA, the CDR3 is TGCGCCAGCAGCTTGGCTGGCAGTAACTATGGCTACACCTTC.

This chain joins TRBV18 and TRBJ2-1, with D hard to call. Deletions cut 1 base from V and 7 bases from J, with 5 bases between. The CDR3 extends over 12 amino acids. Germline V gives CDR1 KGHSH, CDR2 LQKENI. DNA for the CDR3: TGTGCCAGCTCACCACGGCTAAATGAGCAGTTCTTC. Protein sequence: CASSPRLNEQFF.

The CDR3 is CASSVAGFGPYEQYF. The CDR3 nucleotides are TGTGCCAGCAGCGTAGCAGGGTTTGGCCCTTACGAGCAGTACTTC. This sequence joins TRBV9 and TRBJ2-7, with a tentative D call TRBD1 (5 bases). V was clipped by 0 bases and J by 4 bases, with 14 bases between them. The CDR3 is 15 residues long. Germline CDR1 reads SGDLS; CDR2 reads YYNGEE.

J is TRBJ2-2 and V is TRBV28, with D maybe TRBD1 (6 bases). The CDR3 has 14 residues. Germline V gene lookup returns CDR1 MDHEN and CDR2 SYDVKM. Trimming cost V 5 bases and J 5 bases, with 12 bases left between them. This chain's CDR3 is CASSPDSLTGELFF. The CDR3 coding sequence is TGTGCCAGCAGTCCGGACAGCTTGACCGGGGAGCTGTTTTTT.